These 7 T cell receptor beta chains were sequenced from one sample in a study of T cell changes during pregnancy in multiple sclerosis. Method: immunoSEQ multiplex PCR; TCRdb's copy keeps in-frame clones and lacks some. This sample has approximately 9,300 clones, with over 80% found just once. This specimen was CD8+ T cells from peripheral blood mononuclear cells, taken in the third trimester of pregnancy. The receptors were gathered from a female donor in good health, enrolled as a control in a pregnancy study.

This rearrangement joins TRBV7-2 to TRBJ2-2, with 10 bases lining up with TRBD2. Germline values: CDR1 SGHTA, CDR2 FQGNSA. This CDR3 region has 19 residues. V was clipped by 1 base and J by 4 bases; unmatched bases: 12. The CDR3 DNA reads TGTGCCAGCAGCTTAGGTCTAGTGCTAGCGGGAGAGGGCACCGGGGAGCTGTTTTTT. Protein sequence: CASSLGLVLAGEGTGELFF.

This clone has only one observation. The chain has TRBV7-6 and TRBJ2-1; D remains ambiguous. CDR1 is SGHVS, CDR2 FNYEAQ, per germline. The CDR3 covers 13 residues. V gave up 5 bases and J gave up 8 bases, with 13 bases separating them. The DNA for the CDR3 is TGTGCCAGCAGCCCCCGCGGTTTGGATGAGCAGTTCTTC. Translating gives CASSPRGLDEQFF.

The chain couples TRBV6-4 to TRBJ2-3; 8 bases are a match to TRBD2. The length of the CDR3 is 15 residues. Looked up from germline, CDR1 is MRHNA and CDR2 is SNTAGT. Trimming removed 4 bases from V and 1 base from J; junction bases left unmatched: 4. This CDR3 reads CASSASGGGTDTQYF. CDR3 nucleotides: TGTGCCAGCAGTGCTTCGGGGGGGGGCACAGATACGCAGTATTTT.

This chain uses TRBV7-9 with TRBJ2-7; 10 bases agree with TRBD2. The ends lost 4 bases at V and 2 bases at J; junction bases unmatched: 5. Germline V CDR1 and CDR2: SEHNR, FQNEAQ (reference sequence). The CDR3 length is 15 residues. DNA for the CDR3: TGTGCCAGCAGCTCTACTAGCGGGACGGCCTACGAGCAGTACTTC. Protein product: CASSSTSGTAYEQYF.

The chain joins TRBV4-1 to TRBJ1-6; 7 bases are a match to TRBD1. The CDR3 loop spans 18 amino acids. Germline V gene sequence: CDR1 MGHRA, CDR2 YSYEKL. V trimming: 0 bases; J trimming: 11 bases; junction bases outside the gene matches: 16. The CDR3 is CASSQDTYRDRDGPPLHF. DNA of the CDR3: TGCGCCAGCAGCCAAGACACCTACCGAGACAGGGATGGGCCACCCCTCCACTTT.

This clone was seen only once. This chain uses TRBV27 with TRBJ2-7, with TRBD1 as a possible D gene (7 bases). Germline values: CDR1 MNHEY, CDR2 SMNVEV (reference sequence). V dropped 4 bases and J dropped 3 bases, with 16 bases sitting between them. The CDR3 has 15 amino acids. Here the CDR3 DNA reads TGTGCCAGCAGTTCAGGGGGTGGAGGGGGCTACGAGCAGTACTTC. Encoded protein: CASSSGGGGGYEQYF.

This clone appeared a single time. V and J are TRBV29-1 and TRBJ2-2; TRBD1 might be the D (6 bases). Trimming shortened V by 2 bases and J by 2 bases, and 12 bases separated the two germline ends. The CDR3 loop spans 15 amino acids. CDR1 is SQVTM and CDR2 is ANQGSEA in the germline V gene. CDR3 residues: CSVEPLGANTGELFF. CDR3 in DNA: TGCAGCGTTGAACCTTTGGGGGCTAACACCGGGGAGCTGTTTTTT.